The 30 T cell receptor beta chains below all came from one sample that was sequenced in a study of molecular identifiers for immune sequencing clone quantification. One entry per CDR3 protein results from TCRdb running MiXCR on the PCR reads. The sample shows 490,000 or so distinct CDR3 sequences, about a quarter of them seen only once. Sequencing was done on a sample of naive CD8+ T cells from blood, with Jurkat cell RNA spiked in. The subset was: FACS-sorted CD8+CD4-CCR7+CD45RA+ naive T cells. The receptors were sampled from a human donor in good health. Some libraries in this study had Jurkat cell RNA spiked in.

This chain connects TRBV4-3 to TRBJ2-7; 8 bases are shared with TRBD2. Germline CDR1 and CDR2: LGHNA and YSLEER. The V and J ends lost 1 base and 2 bases, in that order; junction bases with no gene match: 1. This CDR3 has 14 amino acids. CDR3 nucleotide sequence: TGCGCCAGCAGCCAAGCGGGAGGGCCCTACGAGCAGTACTTC. This sequence encodes CASSQAGGPYEQYF.

The V gene is TRBV10-3, the J gene TRBJ1-6, with a tentative D call TRBD1 (5 bases). CDR1 ENHRY and CDR2 SYGVKD come from the germline V gene. V gave up 3 bases and J gave up 7 bases, with 19 bases separating them. The CDR3 has 17 residues. This CDR3 reads CAISEESPPGPNSPLHF. CDR3 bases: TGTGCCATCAGTGAAGAGTCACCCCCAGGGCCGAATTCACCCCTCCACTTT.

About this clonotype itself: The junction and the germline gene differ at one end; a read error may be behind it. This sequence joins TRBV5-6 and TRBJ2-7; 7 bases are a match to TRBD1. The V gene's germline CDR1 is SGHDT and CDR2 YYEEEE. CDR3 length: 13 amino acids. The CDR3 sequence: CASSLGQCVNMDF. The CDR3 region has the DNA TGTGCCAGCAGTTTGGGACAGTGTGTTAACATGGACTTC.

The genes are TRBV19 and TRBJ2-7; D perhaps matches TRBD2 (5 bases). Germline loops: CDR1 LNHDA, CDR2 SQIVND (reference sequence). V shed 3 bases and J shed 2 bases, with 14 bases lying between them. The CDR3 runs to 15 residues. The CDR3 DNA sequence: TGTGCCAGTAGTATCGCCGGCAGAGCGGCCTACGAGCAGTACTTC. This sequence encodes CASSIAGRAAYEQYF.

The table lists this clonotype with many counts. The chain uses TRBV29-1 and TRBJ2-2; D perhaps matches TRBD2 (6 bases). This CDR3 is built from 15 residues. Deletions cut 3 bases from V and 0 bases from J, with 11 bases between. Germline V lookup: CDR1 SQVTM, CDR2 ANQGSEA. The CDR3 region is CSVDFSGTNTGELFF. The CDR3 DNA reads TGCAGCGTTGATTTTAGCGGCACGAACACCGGGGAGCTGTTTTTT.

This clonotype was seen only a few times. The V call is TRBV6-5, the J call TRBJ1-1, with a weak D call TRBD1 (5 bases). V was clipped by 0 bases and J by 3 bases, with 11 bases between them. CDR1 is MNHEY and CDR2 is SVGAGI in the germline V gene. The CDR3 has 15 residues. The CDR3 coding sequence is TGTGCCAGCAGTTACTCAGGGACGGTGGACACTGAAGCTTTCTTT. This sequence encodes CASSYSGTVDTEAFF.

This clonotype occurred a few times. This chain connects TRBV7-9 to TRBJ1-2; a possible D gene is TRBD1 (5 bases). CDR1 is SEHNR and CDR2 is FQNEAQ in the germline V gene (reference sequence). Trimming cost V 5 bases and J 3 bases, with 13 bases left between them. This CDR3 has 14 residues. The CDR3 DNA follows: TGTGCCAGCAGCCCCCGGGACGGAGACTATGGCTACACCTTC. It yields the protein CASSPRDGDYGYTF.

This clonotype has a handful of counts. The rearrangement joins TRBV6-2 or TRBV6-3 to TRBJ2-5; unclear D gene. CDR1 is MNHEY, CDR2 SVGEGT, per germline. The V gene lost 4 bases and the J gene lost 5 bases, with 11 bases spanning the gap. This CDR3 is built from 13 residues. DNA for the CDR3: TGTGCCAGCAGTTTATCTAACTTCGAGACCCAGTACTTC. Amino acid sequence: CASSLSNFETQYF.

This clonotype appeared a single time. A much larger clone lies one base from this, so it may be a read error. The conserved phenylalanine or tryptophan is not found at the CDR3 terminus, so this likely reflects a read error. The CDR3 reads CASRPRGDWSADTQYS. The CDR3 DNA reads TGTGCCAGCAGGCCTAGGGGAGACTGGTCGGCAGATACGCAGTATTCT. The chain combines TRBV7-9 with TRBJ2-3, with D perhaps TRBD1 or TRBD2 (5 bases each). Trimming removed 6 bases from V and 4 bases from J, with 20 bases in between. This CDR3 spans 16 amino acids. The germline V gene encodes CDR1 SEHNR and CDR2 FQNEAQ (reference sequence).

The chain recombines TRBV7-6 with TRBJ2-1; D gene ambiguous. CDR3 length equals 13 residues. The germline V and J ends were trimmed by 2 bases and 8 bases, with 10 bases remaining between them. Germline values: CDR1 SGHVS, CDR2 FNYEAQ. CDR3 DNA sequence: TGTGCCAGCAGCTTAAGGCCCCTTGATGAGCAGTTCTTC. It translates to CASSLRPLDEQFF.

Ten or more counts support this clonotype. This rearrangement joins TRBV7-2 to TRBJ2-3, with TRBD2 matching over 13 bases. The CDR3 sequence is 18 residues long. Per the germline V gene, CDR1 is SGHTA and CDR2 is FQGNSA. V shed 5 bases and J 0 bases; nucleotides not matched to a gene: 8. DNA for the CDR3: TGTGCCAGCAGCCAGACTAGCGGGGGGCTTCTGAGCACAGATACGCAGTATTTT. As protein: CASSQTSGGLLSTDTQYF. The complete variable domain, with remaining parts taken from reference TRBV7-2 and TRBJ2-3, reads GAGVSQSPSNKVTEKGKDVELRCDPISGHTALYWYRQSLGQGLEFLIYFQGNSAPDKSGLPSDRFSAERTGGSVSTLTIQRTQQEDSAVYLCASSQTSGGLLSTDTQYFGPGTRLTVL.

There are many counts of this clonotype. The rearrangement uses TRBV7-9 and TRBJ1-1; tentatively, D is TRBD1 (5 bases). This CDR3 is 13 amino acids long. V was shortened by 2 bases and J by 5 bases, with 9 bases between the two germline ends. Germline CDR1 and CDR2: SEHNR and FQNEAQ (reference sequence). CDR3 sequence (DNA): TGTGCCAGCAGCTTATCAGGGTCAACTGAAGCTTTCTTT. It codes for CASSLSGSTEAFF. The whole variable domain, filled in from reference TRBV7-9 and TRBJ1-1, reads DTGVSQNPRHKITKRGQNVTFRCDPISEHNRLYWYRQTLGQGPEFLTYFQNEAQLEKSRLLSDRFSAERPKGSFSTLEIQRTEQGDSAMYLCASSLSGSTEAFFGQGTRLTVV.

The table lists this clonotype with a few counts. CDR3 amino acids: CASSLFGLAGVYEQFF. DNA of the CDR3: TGTGCCAGCAGTTTATTCGGACTAGCGGGGGTGTATGAGCAGTTCTTC. The chain joins TRBV28 to TRBJ2-1, with TRBD2 matching over 13 bases. V trimming: 1 base; J trimming: 8 bases; junction bases outside the gene matches: 5. Germline V lookup: CDR1 MDHEN, CDR2 SYDVKM. This CDR3 has 16 residues.

Many counts were recorded for this clonotype. As DNA, the CDR3 is TGCGCCAGCAGCCAAGGACCTTTGGGGACAGATACGCAGTATTTT. Translated: CASSQGPLGTDTQYF. This rearrangement joins TRBV4-3 to TRBJ2-3; D gene unclear. V was cut by 1 base and J by 3 bases, with 11 bases left in between. This CDR3 has 15 residues. Germline CDR1 is LGHNA and CDR2 is YSLEER.

The chain uses TRBV10-3 and TRBJ2-7; TRBD2 aligns across 11 bases. Trimming took 0 bases from V and 0 from J; bases not matched to a gene: 4. The CDR3 spans 17 residues. Germline loops: CDR1 ENHRY, CDR2 SYGVKD. CDR3 in DNA: TGTGCCATCAGTGAGTCGTCGACTAGCGGGGACTCCTACGAGCAGTACTTC. Protein sequence: CAISESSTSGDSYEQYF.

This clonotype was detected only a few times. The chain recombines TRBV30 with TRBJ2-1, with D hard to call. From germline, CDR1 is GTSNPN and CDR2 SVGIG (reference sequence). V dropped 4 bases and J dropped 0 bases, with 7 bases sitting between them. This CDR3 comprises 13 residues. As DNA, the CDR3 is TGTGCCTGGAATCCCCACTCCTACAATGAGCAGTTCTTC. Its translation: CAWNPHSYNEQFF.

This clonotype was recorded at least ten times. The gene calls are TRBV4-3 and TRBJ2-7; D may be TRBD1 or TRBD2 (5 bases each). CDR1 and CDR2 from the germline V gene are LGHNA and YSLEER. This CDR3 is 17 amino acids long. The V gene lost 0 bases and the J gene lost 0 bases, with 15 bases spanning the gap. As DNA, the CDR3 is TGCGCCAGCAGCCAAGATAGGTCCGGGGCAAGCTCCTACGAGCAGTACTTC. Translating it yields CASSQDRSGASSYEQYF.

The chain carries TRBV20-1 and TRBJ2-7; 8 nucleotides match TRBD2. Germline V gene data show CDR1 as DFQATT and CDR2 as SNEGSKA (reference sequence). Trimming removed 0 bases from V and 2 bases from J; junction bases left unmatched: 3. The CDR3 has 14 amino acids. CDR3 in DNA: TGCAGTGCTAGAGACCGGGGGGGGGCCTACGAGCAGTACTTC. Translating it yields CSARDRGGAYEQYF.

This clonotype was recorded many times. This rearrangement joins TRBV6-6 to TRBJ2-3; 10 bases align to TRBD2. J lost 3 bases, V lost 5 bases, and 11 bases had no gene match. The CDR3 length is 17 residues. Germline-derived CDR1 and CDR2 are MNHNY and SVGAGI (reference sequence). CDR3 loop: CASSGPGLASETDTQYF. In nucleotides, the CDR3 is TGTGCCAGCAGTGGACCGGGACTAGCGTCCGAAACAGATACGCAGTATTTT.

This chain connects TRBV7-6 to TRBJ2-1, with D perhaps TRBD2 (5 bases). Looked up from germline, CDR1 is SGHVS and CDR2 is FNYEAQ. Trimming removed 4 bases from V and 0 bases from J, with 13 bases in between. The CDR3 sequence is 16 residues long. The DNA of the CDR3 is TGTGCCAGCAGCTCCGGGGAAGAGAGCTCCTACAATGAGCAGTTCTTC. As protein: CASSSGEESSYNEQFF. The complete variable domain, with remaining parts taken from reference TRBV7-6 and TRBJ2-1, reads GAGVSQSPRYKVTKRGQDVALRCDPISGHVSLYWYRQALGQGPEFLTYFNYEAQQDKSGLPNDRFSAERPEGSISTLTIQRTEQRDSAMYRCASSSGEESSYNEQFFGPGTRLTVL.

This clonotype was observed many times. The V call is TRBV6-6, the J call TRBJ1-5; perhaps TRBD1 as D (5 bases). The germline V gene encodes CDR1 MNHNY and CDR2 SVGAGI (reference sequence). CDR3 length equals 14 residues. The V end was cut by 2 bases, the J end by 3 bases, with 8 bases between. CDR3 bases: TGTGCCAGCAGTTACGAACAGGCCAATCAGCCCCAGCATTTT. It codes for CASSYEQANQPQHF.

This clonotype was seen at least ten times. The chain has TRBV20-1 and TRBJ2-3; D might be TRBD2 (5 bases). The germline V and J ends were trimmed by 5 bases and 0 bases, with 15 bases remaining between them. The CDR3 has 15 amino acids. Germline V lookup: CDR1 DFQATT, CDR2 SNEGSKA (reference sequence). Here the CDR3 reads CSAAPRSGSTDTQYF. CDR3 coding DNA: TGCAGTGCTGCCCCCAGGAGCGGAAGCACAGATACGCAGTATTTT.

This clonotype has a handful of counts. DNA of the CDR3: TGCGCCAGCAGCCAAGCGTTGCTAGCGGGGTGGGATGAGCAGTTCTTC. This encodes CASSQALLAGWDEQFF. J is TRBJ2-1 and V is TRBV4-1; TRBD2 matches 9 bases. The length of the CDR3 is 16 residues. Per germline, CDR1 MGHRA and CDR2 YSYEKL. Unmatched junction bases numbered 9, after V lost 1 base and J lost 8 bases.

This clonotype has at least ten counts. V and J are TRBV29-1 and TRBJ2-3; 9 bases are shared with TRBD1. This CDR3 is 15 amino acids long. The V gene end was trimmed by 0 bases and the J gene end by 6 bases; junction bases not matched to a gene: 7. From germline, CDR1 is SQVTM and CDR2 ANQGSEA. CDR3 region: CSVEDLFGQGDTQYF. The CDR3 nucleotides read TGCAGCGTTGAAGATCTTTTTGGACAGGGGGATACGCAGTATTTT.

In this sample, this clonotype turned up a few times. The gene calls are TRBV19 and TRBJ1-5; D may be TRBD1 (5 bases). V was shortened by 3 bases and J by 2 bases, with 17 bases between the two germline ends. The germline gives CDR1 LNHDA, CDR2 SQIVND (reference sequence). The CDR3 totals 17 residues. The CDR3 protein is CASSIGPGPLGNQPQHF. The CDR3 DNA reads TGTGCCAGTAGTATTGGTCCGGGGCCCCTTGGCAATCAGCCCCAGCATTTT.

The chain is built from TRBV27 and TRBJ2-1; 12 bases line up with TRBD2. The trim removed 8 bases at V and 0 bases at J, leaving 11 bases unmatched. The CDR3 covers 18 residues. CDR1 and CDR2 (germline): MNHEY, SMNVEV (reference sequence). The CDR3 nucleotides are TGTGCCAGCCGTGGGACTAGCGGGTCTTTTAGCTCCTACAATGAGCAGTTCTTC. Translation: CASRGTSGSFSSYNEQFF.

This clonotype has only a few counts. The chain links TRBV12-3 or TRBV12-4 to TRBJ2-1, with TRBD2 matching 7 bases. Unmatched junction bases numbered 12, after V lost 5 bases and J lost 8 bases. The CDR3 extends over 15 amino acids. In DNA form, the CDR3 reads TGTGCCAGCAGTAGCGGGGACCCCCTTTTGCATGAGCAGTTCTTC. It is translated as CASSSGDPLLHEQFF.

V is TRBV7-8 and J is TRBJ1-5; D possibly corresponds to TRBD1 (5 bases). In germline, CDR1 is SGHVS, CDR2 FQNEAQ. The CDR3 is made up of 12 amino acids. Between the trimmed V and J ends, which lost 7 bases and 6 bases, there was a span of 10 bases. CDR3 protein: CASTQGTQPQHF. The CDR3 bases are TGTGCCAGCACCCAGGGAACTCAGCCCCAGCATTTT.

This clonotype occurred a few times. CDR3: CSVRDRGYEQYF. CDR3 bases: TGCAGCGTTCGGGACAGGGGCTACGAGCAGTACTTC. The chain has TRBV29-1 and TRBJ2-7; 10 bases are shared with TRBD1. Per the germline V gene, CDR1 is SQVTM and CDR2 is ANQGSEA. The CDR3 loop spans 12 amino acids. V was clipped by 5 bases and J by 3 bases; unmatched bases: 1.

This rearrangement joins TRBV12-3 or TRBV12-4 to TRBJ2-3; either TRBD1 or TRBD2 may fit D (5 bases each). The CDR3 length is 15 residues. Trimming removed 5 bases from V and 0 bases from J, with 12 bases in between. CDR3 protein: CASSHRGDSTDTQYF. CDR3 bases: TGTGCCAGCAGTCACCGTGGGGACAGCACAGATACGCAGTATTTT.